Listed here are 20 T cell receptor beta chains from one sample, sequenced in a study of blood T cell repertoires in COVID-19. Here immunoSEQ multiplex PCR was the method, and the copy in TCRdb shows in-frame clones only, minus some. The sample has hundreds of thousands of clones, about 90% seen once. The sequenced sample consisted of peripheral blood. The receptors were gathered from a woman aged 18 to 35 who had recovered from COVID-19.

The chain has TRBV28 and TRBJ1-1, with D possibly matching TRBD1 (6 bases). Trimming stripped 2 bases from V and 5 bases from J, with 15 bases between. Looked up from germline, CDR1 is MDHEN and CDR2 is SYDVKM. The CDR3 spans 15 residues. This CDR3 reads CASSLGGARRTEAFF. In nucleotides, the CDR3 is TGTGCCAGCAGTTTAGGGGGGGCGAGAAGAACTGAAGCTTTCTTT. The variable domain in full, completed from reference TRBV28 and TRBJ1-1, reads DVKVTQSSRYLVKRTGEKVFLECVQDMDHENMFWYRQDPGLGLRLIYFSYDVKMKEKGDIPEGYSVSREKKERFSLILESASTNQTSMYLCASSLGGARRTEAFFGQGTRLTVV.

V is TRBV25-1 and J is TRBJ1-2; the match to TRBD1 covers 8 bases. CDR3 length equals 14 residues. V lost 2 bases to trimming and J lost 2 bases; unmatched junction nucleotides: 1. Germline V gene data show CDR1 as MGHDK and CDR2 as SYGVNS. The CDR3: CASSENRGNYGYTF. The CDR3 region has the DNA TGTGCCAGCAGTGAAAACAGGGGGAACTATGGCTACACCTTC.

This clone was recorded a few times. This chain uses TRBV19 with TRBJ1-2; 9 nucleotides align to TRBD1. In germline, CDR1 is LNHDA, CDR2 SQIVND (reference sequence). This CDR3 spans 15 amino acids. J gave up 6 bases and V 7 bases, and 12 bases lay outside the gene matches. CDR3 loop: CASIPGQGQGDGYTF. DNA for the CDR3: TGTGCCAGTATCCCAGGGCAGGGACAGGGTGATGGCTACACCTTC. The whole variable domain, remainder taken from reference TRBV19 and TRBJ1-2, is DGGITQSPKYLFRKEGQNVTLSCEQNLNHDAMYWYRQDPGQGLRLIYYSQIVNDFQKGDIAEGYSVSREKKESFPLTVTSAQKNPTAFYLCASIPGQGQGDGYTFGSGTRLTVV.

The chain carries TRBV6-5 and TRBJ1-6; 7 nucleotides line up with TRBD1. Trimming took 7 bases from V and 8 from J; bases not matched to a gene: 8. Germline V gives CDR1 MNHEY, CDR2 SVGAGI. The CDR3 covers 14 residues. CDR3 loop: CASKGGQPDSPLHF. Written as DNA, the CDR3 is TGTGCCAGCAAGGGGGGACAGCCAGATTCACCCCTCCACTTT.

This clone was observed a single time. The chain has TRBV27 and TRBJ1-1; unclear D gene. The V gene's germline CDR1 is MNHEY and CDR2 SMNVEV (reference sequence). The ends were cut back, 5 bases at V and 1 base at J, with 14 bases in the middle. This CDR3 is 15 amino acids long. CDR3 residues: CASSRLRFGNTEAFF. In DNA form, the CDR3 reads TGTGCCAGCAGTCGTCTCAGGTTTGGGAACACTGAAGCTTTCTTT.

J is TRBJ2-7 and V is TRBV2; TRBD2 aligns across 10 bases. CDR3 length equals 16 residues. Trimming cost V 1 base and J 6 bases; bases outside gene matches: 9. CDR1 is SNHLY, CDR2 FYNNEI, per germline. In DNA, the CDR3 is TGTGCCAGCAGTGAAGAACCTAGCGGGAGTGGACGCGAGCAGTACGTC. This gives the protein CASSEEPSGSGREQYV.

J is TRBJ1-1 and V is TRBV3-1 (or the pseudogene TRBV3-2); 9 bases fit TRBD1. CDR3 length: 14 amino acids. V shed 4 bases, J shed 4 bases, and the junction held 4 bases outside the gene matches. The germline V gene has CDR1 LGHDT and CDR2 YNNKEL (reference sequence). The CDR3 nucleotides read TGTGCCAGCAGCCCCTTGGACAGGGGCACTGAAGCTTTCTTT. The encoded protein is CASSPLDRGTEAFF.

This chain connects TRBV7-2 to TRBJ1-2; 9 bases fit TRBD1. Germline V lookup: CDR1 SGHTA, CDR2 FQGNSA. The CDR3 has 14 amino acids. V trimming: 2 bases; J trimming: 8 bases; junction bases outside the gene matches: 6. The CDR3 region is CASSLTGGAWGYTF. CDR3 nucleotides: TGTGCCAGCAGCTTAACAGGGGGCGCGTGGGGCTACACCTTC.

The chain links TRBV19 to TRBJ2-1; 9 bases are a match to TRBD2. The CDR3 consists of 17 residues. After removal of 3 bases from V and 0 bases from J, the junction contained 6 bases not matched to a gene. Germline V gene lookup returns CDR1 LNHDA and CDR2 SQIVND (reference sequence). The CDR3 coding sequence is TGTGCCAGTAGTATCAAGGGCGGGAGGGCCTCCTACAATGAGCAGTTCTTC. The encoded protein is CASSIKGGRASYNEQFF. The full variable domain, rest sourced from reference TRBV19 and TRBJ2-1, is DGGITQSPKYLFRKEGQNVTLSCEQNLNHDAMYWYRQDPGQGLRLIYYSQIVNDFQKGDIAEGYSVSREKKESFPLTVTSAQKNPTAFYLCASSIKGGRASYNEQFFGPGTRLTVL.

The chain's CDR3 is CSASSDSGAAWGELFF. The CDR3 DNA follows: TGCAGTGCTAGTTCCGATTCGGGAGCGGCGTGGGGGGAGCTGTTTTTT. The gene calls are TRBV20-1 and TRBJ2-2; D might be TRBD2 (6 bases). CDR1 DFQATT and CDR2 SNEGSKA come from the germline V gene (reference sequence). CDR3 length: 16 residues. V was shortened by 3 bases and J by 8 bases, with 22 bases between the two germline ends.

CDR3 in amino acids: CAWNRVGGTEAFF. DNA of the CDR3: TGTGCCTGGAACAGGGTTGGGGGCACTGAAGCTTTCTTT. This chain connects TRBV30 to TRBJ1-1; D might be TRBD1 (6 bases). Germline loops: CDR1 GTSNPN, CDR2 SVGIG (reference sequence). The CDR3 extends over 13 amino acids. Trimming shortened V by 4 bases and J by 4 bases, and 13 bases separated the two germline ends.

V and J are TRBV7-2 and TRBJ2-3; a weak D match, TRBD2 (5 bases). CDR3 length: 14 amino acids. Trimming left V 3 bases short and J 4 bases short, with 11 bases between. Germline V CDR1 and CDR2: SGHTA, FQGNSA. CDR3 amino acids: CASSFGLSADTQYF. The CDR3 nucleotides read TGTGCCAGCAGCTTCGGACTGTCCGCAGATACGCAGTATTTT.

The V and J genes are TRBV7-2 and TRBJ1-6, with unresolved D. CDR3 size: 14 residues. V lost 1 base and J 2 bases, leaving 3 bases between the germline ends. From germline, CDR1 is SGHTA and CDR2 FQGNSA. CDR3 in amino acids: CASSLVTYNSPLHF. The CDR3 DNA reads TGTGCCAGCAGCTTAGTAACCTATAATTCACCCCTCCACTTT.

The V and J genes are TRBV11-2 and TRBJ1-3; a weak D match, TRBD1 (6 bases). V lost 1 base to trimming and J lost 2 bases, with 6 bases between them. Germline loops: CDR1 SGHAT, CDR2 FQNNGV. The CDR3 covers 14 residues. DNA of the CDR3: TGTGCCAGCAGCTTAGCAGGGGCTGGAAACACCATATATTTT. Residues: CASSLAGAGNTIYF.

The V and J genes are TRBV7-9 and TRBJ1-1; D might be TRBD1 (5 bases). From germline, CDR1 is SEHNR and CDR2 FQNEAQ (reference sequence). V was pared by 5 bases and J by 1 base, with 11 bases between. The CDR3 consists of 14 residues. CDR3 in amino acids: CASSVQAGNTEAFF. CDR3 DNA sequence: TGTGCCAGCAGCGTACAGGCAGGGAACACTGAAGCTTTCTTT.

V is TRBV5-1 and J is TRBJ2-5, with a tentative D call TRBD1 (7 bases). Germline V gene sequence: CDR1 SGHRS, CDR2 YFSETQ. The CDR3 has 13 residues. V was trimmed by 4 bases and J by 5 bases, leaving 12 bases between them. In nucleotides, the CDR3 is TGCGCCAGCAGCGCGGGACAGCCGGAGACCCAGTACTTC. Its translation: CASSAGQPETQYF. The full variable domain, in which reference TRBV5-1 and TRBJ2-5 provide the parts outside the CDR3, is KAGVTQTPRYLIKTRGQQVTLSCSPISGHRSVSWYQQTPGQGLQFLFEYFSETQRNKGNFPGRFSGRQFSNSRSEMNVSTLELGDSALYLCASSAGQPETQYFGPGTRLLVL.

This chain joins TRBV5-1 and TRBJ2-2; TRBD2 aligns across 7 bases. This CDR3 comprises 17 residues. Germline loops: CDR1 SGHRS, CDR2 YFSETQ. Trimming took 5 bases from V and 3 from J; bases not matched to a gene: 13. In DNA form, the CDR3 reads TGCGCCAGCAGAATTGGTGCGGGAGACCCGGACACCGGGGAGCTGTTTTTT. Protein product: CASRIGAGDPDTGELFF. The full variable domain, completed using reference TRBV5-1 and TRBJ2-2, is KAGVTQTPRYLIKTRGQQVTLSCSPISGHRSVSWYQQTPGQGLQFLFEYFSETQRNKGNFPGRFSGRQFSNSRSEMNVSTLELGDSALYLCASRIGAGDPDTGELFFGEGSRLTVL.

The rearrangement joins TRBV6-2 or TRBV6-3 to TRBJ1-1; D call uncertain. V was clipped by 4 bases and J by 1 base, with 7 bases between them. The CDR3 is 13 amino acids. The germline CDR1 and CDR2 sequences are MNHEY and SVGEGT. The CDR3 is CASSSEGNTEAFF. CDR3 in DNA: TGTGCCAGCAGTTCAGAGGGGAACACTGAAGCTTTCTTT.

The V call is TRBV20-1, the J call TRBJ2-1; TRBD1 might be the D (5 bases). This CDR3 is built from 10 residues. Germline loops: CDR1 DFQATT, CDR2 SNEGSKA (reference sequence). V was trimmed by 6 bases and J by 9 bases, leaving 9 bases between them. The CDR3 loop is CSALGPEQFF. The CDR3 DNA reads as TGCAGTGCCCTGGGGCCTGAGCAGTTCTTC.

The chain combines TRBV11-3 with TRBJ2-1; TRBD2 aligns across 8 bases. CDR3 length: 17 amino acids. The germline gives CDR1 SGHNT, CDR2 YENEEA. V lost 5 bases to trimming and J lost 1 base; unmatched junction nucleotides: 10. The CDR3 protein is CASSPWASGLSYNEQFF. The DNA of the CDR3 is TGTGCCAGCAGCCCCTGGGCTAGCGGGCTATCCTACAATGAGCAGTTCTTC. Full variable domain (rest looked up from reference TRBV11-3 and TRBJ2-1): EAGVVQSPRYKIIEKKQPVAFWCNPISGHNTLYWYLQNLGQGPELLIRYENEEAVDDSQLPKDRFSAERLKGVDSTLKIQPAELGDSAVYLCASSPWASGLSYNEQFFGPGTRLTVL.